These 15 T cell receptor beta chains were all obtained from the same sample, sequenced in a study of cytomegalovirus exposure and HLA in healthy donors. PCR was performed using 60 Vbeta and 13 Jbeta primers. Assay: immunoSEQ multiplex PCR; the TCRdb copy retains only in-frame clones and omits some. The data contain about 160,000 clones, 65% to 85% of them seen just once; the ten biggest clones take up around 5.8%. The sequencing input was PBMCs. The receptors come from a male donor in good health and CMV-seropositive.

This clone occurred once. This chain joins TRBV5-4 and TRBJ2-7, with D maybe TRBD2 (5 bases). V gave up 3 bases and J gave up 0 bases, with 7 bases separating them. Per the germline V gene, CDR1 is SGHNT and CDR2 is YYREEE (reference sequence). The CDR3 consists of 13 residues. CDR3 in amino acids: CASSSRASYEQYF. In DNA, the CDR3 is TGTGCCAGCAGCTCGAGGGCCTCCTACGAGCAGTACTTC. The complete variable domain, with remaining parts taken from reference TRBV5-4 and TRBJ2-7, reads ETGVTQSPTHLIKTRGQQVTLRCSSQSGHNTVSWYQQALGQGPQFIFQYYREEENGRGNFPPRFSGLQFPNYSSELNVNALELDDSALYLCASSSRASYEQYFGPGTRLTVT.

This sequence joins TRBV4-2 and TRBJ2-6; 7 nucleotides agree with TRBD2. J lost 0 bases, V lost 6 bases, and 5 bases had no gene match. Germline loops: CDR1 LGHNA, CDR2 YNFKEQ. CDR3 length: 16 amino acids. CDR3 loop: CASRGGSLSGANVLTF. The DNA of the CDR3 is TGTGCCAGCAGGGGGGGGTCCCTCTCTGGGGCCAACGTCCTGACTTTC.

As regards this clone: The junction differs from germline at one of its ends, possibly a read error. The rearrangement joins TRBV7-9 to TRBJ2-2; TRBD2 agrees at 11 bases. The CDR3 is 15 amino acids. Germline CDR1 SEHNR, CDR2 FQNEAQ (reference sequence). CDR3 DNA: TGTTCCAGCAGTCCCGGGACTAGCGGCACCGGGGAGCTGTTTTTT. It translates to CSSSPGTSGTGELFF.

The chain carries TRBV27 and TRBJ1-5, with D perhaps TRBD1 (6 bases). CDR1 is MNHEY, CDR2 SMNVEV, per germline (reference sequence). This CDR3 comprises 14 residues. V was pared by 8 bases and J by 6 bases, with 17 bases between. DNA for the CDR3: TGTGCCAGCGGGGTTTCGGGGGGCGGTCAGCCCCAGCATTTT. Residues: CASGVSGGGQPQHF.

This clone was seen just once. This chain joins TRBV6-1 and TRBJ1-5, with D possibly TRBD1 on 5 matching bases. CDR3 length: 13 amino acids. The germline CDR1 and CDR2 sequences are MNHNS and SASEGT. V was pared by 4 bases and J by 6 bases, with 10 bases between. The CDR3 loop reads CASSAMGGQPQHF. In DNA, the CDR3 is TGTGCCAGCAGTGCCATGGGGGGTCAGCCCCAGCATTTT.

The chain uses TRBV7-9 and TRBJ2-7; 7 nucleotides agree with TRBD1. This CDR3 has 13 amino acids. CDR1 is SEHNR and CDR2 is FQNEAQ in the germline V gene (reference sequence). V trimming: 3 bases; J trimming: 7 bases; junction bases outside the gene matches: 6. This chain's CDR3 is CASSLGQPNEQYF. The DNA for the CDR3 is TGTGCCAGCAGCTTGGGACAGCCTAATGAGCAGTACTTC.

This clone was observed a handful of times. The chain has TRBV10-3 and TRBJ2-7; 7 bases agree with TRBD2. The CDR3 totals 15 residues. The V segment lost 6 bases and the J segment 2 bases; nucleotides outside the gene matches: 10. CDR1 is ENHRY and CDR2 is SYGVKD in the germline V gene. The CDR3 sequence is CAIRETSEFPYEQYF. DNA of the CDR3: TGTGCCATCAGGGAAACTAGCGAGTTCCCCTACGAGCAGTACTTC.

In regard to this clone: An end of the junction differs from the germline gene, which may be a read error. J is TRBJ2-7 and V is TRBV7-9, with no clear D. The germline V gene encodes CDR1 SEHNR and CDR2 FQNEAQ (reference sequence). The CDR3 consists of 12 residues. The CDR3 loop is CSSSSTIYEQYF. The CDR3 coding sequence is TGTTCCAGCAGCTCCACAATCTACGAGCAGTACTTC.

V gene TRBV29-1 combines with J gene TRBJ2-7; TRBD1 agrees at 9 bases. The junction had 8 bases not matched to a gene; V was cut back by 0 bases and J by 5 bases. Germline V CDR1 and CDR2: SQVTM, ANQGSEA. The CDR3 runs to 15 residues. CDR3 nucleotide sequence: TGCAGCGTTGAAGATCTCGGGACAGGGTCCCACGAGCAGTACTTC. Translation gives CSVEDLGTGSHEQYF.

The rearrangement links TRBV5-1 to TRBJ2-7, with no clear D. Germline values: CDR1 SGHRS, CDR2 YFSETQ. Trimming took 6 bases from V and 3 from J, leaving 16 bases between them. The CDR3 spans 14 residues. CDR3 in amino acids: CASTPEGHSYEQYF. Here the CDR3 DNA reads TGCGCCAGCACCCCCGAAGGCCACAGCTACGAGCAGTACTTC.

This clone was counted a few times. A junction boundary mismatches the germline segment, possibly from a read error. The chain employs TRBV7-9 and TRBJ2-1; TRBD1 aligns across 10 bases. The CDR3 contains 15 residues. Germline assignment: CDR1 SEHNR and CDR2 FQNEAQ (reference sequence). CDR3 loop: CSSSPGTGENNEQFF. In nucleotides, the CDR3 is TGTTCCAGCAGCCCCGGGACAGGGGAGAACAATGAGCAGTTCTTC.

The rearrangement links TRBV5-1 to TRBJ2-7; TRBD2 aligns across 10 bases. In germline, CDR1 is SGHRS, CDR2 YFSETQ. Trimming at V came to 5 bases and at J to 7 bases, leaving 12 bases not matched to a gene. The CDR3 length is 15 residues. The CDR3 DNA follows: TGCGCCAGCAGTTTTGGGACTAGCGTACAGAGGGAGCAGTACTTC. It codes for CASSFGTSVQREQYF.

The chain links TRBV4-1 to TRBJ2-3; 9 nucleotides match TRBD2. Germline V lookup: CDR1 MGHRA, CDR2 YSYEKL. The CDR3 consists of 17 residues. J lost 4 bases, V lost 1 base, and 9 bases had no gene match. CDR3 region: CASSQAAGGWGADTQYF. The CDR3 nucleotides read TGCGCCAGCAGCCAAGCGGCGGGAGGGTGGGGCGCAGATACGCAGTATTTT.

The chain joins TRBV5-1 to TRBJ2-1; 8 bases match TRBD1. Germline CDR1 reads SGHRS; CDR2 reads YFSETQ. The V segment lost 3 bases and the J segment 2 bases; nucleotides outside the gene matches: 4. CDR3 length equals 15 residues. The CDR3 DNA is TGCGCCAGCAGCTCACAGGGGGACACCTACAATGAGCAGTTCTTC. Its translation: CASSSQGDTYNEQFF.

CDR3 residues: CASSLAGVGTDTQYF. The CDR3 DNA is TGTGCCAGCAGTCTAGCGGGAGTCGGTACAGATACGCAGTATTTT. The chain combines TRBV6-5 with TRBJ2-3, with 10 bases fitting TRBD2. The ends lost 5 bases at V and 3 bases at J; junction bases unmatched: 5. The CDR3 is made up of 15 amino acids. CDR1 is MNHEY, CDR2 SVGAGI, per germline.